This entry concerns a single TCR beta chain. Its target is unknown. V was cut by 3 bases and J by 2 bases, with 10 bases left in between. CDR1 is MNHNS and CDR2 is SASEGT in the germline V gene. The CDR3 contains 14 residues. This sample was taken from a study of blood T cells in healthy people across ages. Notes on the study in general: Since the PBMCs were unsorted, naive and antigen-experienced cells could not be conclusively compared. The study found more naive CD4+ cells and higher diversity in long-lived than aged donors.

Using a J-beta primer mix together with a sample-barcoded 5' primer, a second PCR was run for roughly 7 to 12 cycles. TCRdb called the 5' RACE reads again in MiXCR, with one record for every CDR3 protein. Of about 780,000 distinct CDR3 sequences in the sample, around a quarter are singletons; the top ten hold roughly 3.1%. These sequences were also reported in another study, on T cells of mothers and their children.

The specimen sequenced was blood. This receptor was identified in a boy younger than 18 in good health. This chain connects TRBV6-1 to TRBJ1-2; D remains unclear. The CDR3 sequence is CASSDPAVNYGYTF. The DNA for the CDR3 is TGTGCCAGCAGTGACCCAGCCGTAAACTATGGCTACACCTTC.